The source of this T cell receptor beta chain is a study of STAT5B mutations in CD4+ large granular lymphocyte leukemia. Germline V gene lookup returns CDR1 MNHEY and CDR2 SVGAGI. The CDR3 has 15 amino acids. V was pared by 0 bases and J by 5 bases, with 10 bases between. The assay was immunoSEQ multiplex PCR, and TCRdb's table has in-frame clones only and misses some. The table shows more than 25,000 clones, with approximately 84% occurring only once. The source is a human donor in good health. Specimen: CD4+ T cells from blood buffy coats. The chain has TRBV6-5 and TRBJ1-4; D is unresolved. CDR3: CASSYSWAENEKLFF. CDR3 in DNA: TGTGCCAGCAGTTACTCGTGGGCCGAAAATGAAAAACTGTTTTTT.